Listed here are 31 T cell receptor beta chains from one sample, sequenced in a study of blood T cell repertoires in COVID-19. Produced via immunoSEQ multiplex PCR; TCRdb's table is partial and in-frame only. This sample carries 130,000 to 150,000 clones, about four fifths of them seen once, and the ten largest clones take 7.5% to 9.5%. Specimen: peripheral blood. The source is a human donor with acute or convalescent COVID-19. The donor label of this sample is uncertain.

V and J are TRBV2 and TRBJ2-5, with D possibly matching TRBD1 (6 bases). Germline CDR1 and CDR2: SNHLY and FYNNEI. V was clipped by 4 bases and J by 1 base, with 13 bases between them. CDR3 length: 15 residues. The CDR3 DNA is TGTGCCAGCAGTGGTCTAGGGACAAGCCAAGAGACCCAGTACTTC. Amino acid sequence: CASSGLGTSQETQYF.

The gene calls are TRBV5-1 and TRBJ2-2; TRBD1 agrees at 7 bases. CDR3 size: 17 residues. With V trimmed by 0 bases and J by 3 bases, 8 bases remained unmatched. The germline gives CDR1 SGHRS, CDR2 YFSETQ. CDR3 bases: TGCGCCAGCAGCTTGGACATAACCACAGGGGACACCGGGGAGCTGTTTTTT. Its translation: CASSLDITTGDTGELFF.

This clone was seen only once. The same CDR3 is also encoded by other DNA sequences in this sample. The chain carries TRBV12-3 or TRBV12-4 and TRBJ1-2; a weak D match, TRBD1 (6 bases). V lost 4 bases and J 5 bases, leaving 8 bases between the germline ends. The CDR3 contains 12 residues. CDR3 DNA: TGTGCCAGCAGTTCTACAGGGTATGGCTACACCTTC. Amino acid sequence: CASSSTGYGYTF.

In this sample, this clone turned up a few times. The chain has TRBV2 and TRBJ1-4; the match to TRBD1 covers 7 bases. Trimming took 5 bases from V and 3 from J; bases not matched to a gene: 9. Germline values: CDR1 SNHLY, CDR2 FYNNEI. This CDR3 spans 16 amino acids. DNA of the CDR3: TGTGCCAGCAGTCCGGACAGGATGATAGCTAATGAAAAACTGTTTTTT. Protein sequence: CASSPDRMIANEKLFF.

This chain's CDR3 is CATSLDGYGYTF. CDR3 nucleotides: TGTGCCACCAGCCTAGATGGATATGGCTACACCTTC. The genes are TRBV15 and TRBJ1-2; D uncertain. The CDR3 has 12 residues. The V end was cut by 5 bases, the J end by 5 bases, with 9 bases between. Germline V gene lookup returns CDR1 LNHNV and CDR2 YYDKDF (reference sequence).

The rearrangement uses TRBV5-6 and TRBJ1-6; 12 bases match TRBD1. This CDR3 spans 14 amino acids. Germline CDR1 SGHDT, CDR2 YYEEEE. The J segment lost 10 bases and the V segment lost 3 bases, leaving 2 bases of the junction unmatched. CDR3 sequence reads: CASSSGTGGSPLHF. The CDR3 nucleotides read TGTGCCAGCAGCTCTGGGACAGGGGGCTCACCCCTCCACTTT. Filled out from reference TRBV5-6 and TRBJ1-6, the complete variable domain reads DAGVTQSPTHLIKTRGQQVTLRCSPKSGHDTVSWYQQALGQGPQFIFQYYEEEERQRGNFPDRFSGHQFPNYSSELNVNALLLGDSALYLCASSSGTGGSPLHFGNGTRLTVT.

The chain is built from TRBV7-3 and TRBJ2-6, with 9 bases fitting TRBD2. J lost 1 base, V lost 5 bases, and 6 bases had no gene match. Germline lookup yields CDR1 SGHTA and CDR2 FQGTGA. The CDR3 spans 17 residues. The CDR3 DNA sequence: TGTGCCAGCAGCCCGCGGACTAGCGAGTCTGGGGCCAACGTCCTGACTTTC. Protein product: CASSPRTSESGANVLTF.

The CDR3 reads CASSGLSGNTIYF. In DNA form, the CDR3 reads TGTGCCAGCAGTGGACTCTCTGGAAACACCATATATTTT. This chain joins TRBV6-6 and TRBJ1-3; the D is unclear. Germline values: CDR1 MNHNY, CDR2 SVGAGI (reference sequence). The ends were cut back, 5 bases at V and 0 bases at J, with 5 bases in the middle. The CDR3 sequence is 13 residues long.

This CDR3 reads CASSSPPGQSSGANVLTF. In nucleotides, the CDR3 is TGTGCCAGCAGTTCACCGCCGGGACAGAGCTCTGGGGCCAACGTCCTGACTTTC. The chain recombines TRBV7-9 with TRBJ2-6; 7 bases match TRBD1. Trimming cost V 6 bases and J 0 bases; bases outside gene matches: 11. The CDR3 extends over 18 amino acids. Germline CDR1 SEHNR, CDR2 FQNEAQ (reference sequence).

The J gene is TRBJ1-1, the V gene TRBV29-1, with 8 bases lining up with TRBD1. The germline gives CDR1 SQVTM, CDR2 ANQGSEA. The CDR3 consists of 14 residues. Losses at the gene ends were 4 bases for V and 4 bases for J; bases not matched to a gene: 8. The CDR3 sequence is CSVATGGLITEAFF. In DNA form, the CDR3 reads TGCAGCGTTGCCACAGGGGGATTGATCACTGAAGCTTTCTTT.

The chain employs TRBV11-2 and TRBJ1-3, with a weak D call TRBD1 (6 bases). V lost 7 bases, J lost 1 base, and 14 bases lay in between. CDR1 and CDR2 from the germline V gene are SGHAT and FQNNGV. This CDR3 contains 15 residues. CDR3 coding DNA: TGTGCCAGCACCCTTACAGGGAGATCTGGAAACACCATATATTTT. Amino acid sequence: CASTLTGRSGNTIYF.

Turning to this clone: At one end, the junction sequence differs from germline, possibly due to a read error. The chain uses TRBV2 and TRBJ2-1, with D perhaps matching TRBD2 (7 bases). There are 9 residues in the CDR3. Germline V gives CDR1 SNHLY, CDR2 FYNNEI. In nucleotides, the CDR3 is TGTGCCAGCATTTGGGGGGGGCTCTTC. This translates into CASIWGGLF.

This CDR3 reads CASSSGKTGTTEAFF. In DNA, the CDR3 is TGTGCCAGCAGCTCGGGGAAAACAGGGACCACTGAAGCTTTCTTT. This rearrangement joins TRBV7-2 to TRBJ1-1; D may be TRBD1 (6 bases). The CDR3 runs to 15 residues. Trimming cost V 4 bases and J 4 bases, with 16 bases left between them. Germline V lookup: CDR1 SGHTA, CDR2 FQGNSA.

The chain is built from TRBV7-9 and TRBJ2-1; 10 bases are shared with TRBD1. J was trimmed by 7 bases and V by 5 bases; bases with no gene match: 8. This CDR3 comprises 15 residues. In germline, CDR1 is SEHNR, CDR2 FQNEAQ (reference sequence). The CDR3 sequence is CASSTRDRGSNEQFF. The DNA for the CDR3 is TGTGCCAGCAGCACCCGGGACAGGGGTTCTAATGAGCAGTTCTTC.

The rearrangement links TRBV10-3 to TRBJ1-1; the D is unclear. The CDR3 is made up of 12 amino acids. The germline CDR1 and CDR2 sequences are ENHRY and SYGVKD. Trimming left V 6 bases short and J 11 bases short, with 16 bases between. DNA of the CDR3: TGTGCCATCAGCGCGGACGGGGTGAGGGCTTTCTTT. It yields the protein CAISADGVRAFF.

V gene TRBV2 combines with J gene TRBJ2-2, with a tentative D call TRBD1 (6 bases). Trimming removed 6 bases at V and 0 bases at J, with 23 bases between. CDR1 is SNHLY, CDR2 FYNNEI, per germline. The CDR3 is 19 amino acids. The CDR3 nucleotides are TGTGCCAGCAGCGACCGGGGCAGGGGCCATTCTTCGAACACCGGGGAGCTGTTTTTT. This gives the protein CASSDRGRGHSSNTGELFF. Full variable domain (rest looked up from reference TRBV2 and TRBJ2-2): EPEVTQTPSHQVTQMGQEVILRCVPISNHLYFYWYRQILGQKVEFLVSFYNNEISEKSEIFDDQFSVERPDGSNFTLKIRSTKLEDSAMYFCASSDRGRGHSSNTGELFFGEGSRLTVL.

The DNA of the CDR3 is TGTGCCAGCACCAGTCGGCAGGGGTCCTATGGCTACACCTTC. Translated, it gives CASTSRQGSYGYTF. This chain uses TRBV21-1 with TRBJ1-2; the D call of TRBD1 is as the table states it, not checked on the DNA. TRBV21-1 is an annotated pseudogene. The CDR3 runs to 14 residues.

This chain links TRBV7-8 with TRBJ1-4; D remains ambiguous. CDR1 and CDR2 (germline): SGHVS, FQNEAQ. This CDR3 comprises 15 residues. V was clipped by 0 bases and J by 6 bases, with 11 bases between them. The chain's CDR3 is CASSLAGNTDEKLFF. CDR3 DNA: TGTGCCAGCAGCTTAGCGGGCAATACGGATGAAAAACTGTTTTTT.

The CDR3: CASSLGQGSNQPQHF. The CDR3 coding sequence is TGTGCCAGCAGCTTGGGACAGGGAAGCAATCAGCCCCAGCATTTT. The gene calls are TRBV5-4 and TRBJ1-5; 7 bases are shared with TRBD1. The CDR3 totals 15 residues. In germline, CDR1 is SGHNT, CDR2 YYREEE (reference sequence). With 0 bases clipped from V and 1 base from J, the junction kept 1 base outside the gene matches.

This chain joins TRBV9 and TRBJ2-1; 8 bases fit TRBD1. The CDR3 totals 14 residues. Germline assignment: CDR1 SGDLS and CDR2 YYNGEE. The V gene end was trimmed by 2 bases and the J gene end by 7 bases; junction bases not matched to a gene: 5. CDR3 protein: CASSVLTGGNEQFF. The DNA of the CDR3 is TGTGCCAGCAGCGTTTTAACAGGGGGAAATGAGCAGTTCTTC.

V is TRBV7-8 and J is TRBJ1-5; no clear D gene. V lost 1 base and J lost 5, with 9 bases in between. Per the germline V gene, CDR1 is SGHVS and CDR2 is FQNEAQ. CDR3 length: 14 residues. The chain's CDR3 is CASSLELNYQPQHF. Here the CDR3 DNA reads TGTGCCAGCAGCTTAGAACTTAATTATCAGCCCCAGCATTTT.

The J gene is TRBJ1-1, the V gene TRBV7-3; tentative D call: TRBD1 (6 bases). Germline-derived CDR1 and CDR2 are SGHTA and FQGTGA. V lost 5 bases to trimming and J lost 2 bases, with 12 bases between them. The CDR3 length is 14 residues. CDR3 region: CASSPQGRNTEAFF. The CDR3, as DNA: TGTGCCAGCAGCCCGCAGGGGCGCAACACTGAAGCTTTCTTT.

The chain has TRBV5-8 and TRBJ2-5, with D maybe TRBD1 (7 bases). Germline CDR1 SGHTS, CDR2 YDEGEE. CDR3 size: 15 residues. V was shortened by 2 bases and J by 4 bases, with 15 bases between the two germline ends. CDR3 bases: TGTGCCAGCAGCTTCGACAGGGAGGTGGGAGAGACCCAGTACTTC. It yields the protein CASSFDREVGETQYF.

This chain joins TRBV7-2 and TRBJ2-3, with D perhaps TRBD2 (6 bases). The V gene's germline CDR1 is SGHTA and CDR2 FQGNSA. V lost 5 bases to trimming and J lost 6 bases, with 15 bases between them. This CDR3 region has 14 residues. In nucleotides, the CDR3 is TGTGCCAGCAGCCGCGGACTACCCCACGATACGCAGTATTTT. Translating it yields CASSRGLPHDTQYF.

CDR3 residues: CASSLGDSSYEQYF. The CDR3 DNA follows: TGTGCCAGCAGCTTGGGGGACAGCTCCTACGAGCAGTACTTC. This chain uses TRBV5-4 with TRBJ2-7; 7 nucleotides align to TRBD1. Germline trimming cut 0 bases from V and 0 bases from J; bases unmatched to any gene: 0. Per the germline V gene, CDR1 is SGHNT and CDR2 is YYREEE (reference sequence). This CDR3 is built from 14 residues.

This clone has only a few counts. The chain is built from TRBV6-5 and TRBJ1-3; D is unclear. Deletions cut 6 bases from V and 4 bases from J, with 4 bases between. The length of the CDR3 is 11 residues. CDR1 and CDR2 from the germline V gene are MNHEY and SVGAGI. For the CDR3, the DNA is TGTGCCAGCAGGAGGGGAAACACCATATATTTT. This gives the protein CASRRGNTIYF.

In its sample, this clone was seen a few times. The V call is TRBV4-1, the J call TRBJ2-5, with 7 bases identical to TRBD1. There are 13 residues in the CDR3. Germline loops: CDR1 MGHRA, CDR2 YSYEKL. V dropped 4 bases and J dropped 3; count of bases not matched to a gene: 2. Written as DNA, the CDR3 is TGCGCCAGCAGCCTCGACAGGGAAGAGACCCAGTACTTC. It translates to CASSLDREETQYF.

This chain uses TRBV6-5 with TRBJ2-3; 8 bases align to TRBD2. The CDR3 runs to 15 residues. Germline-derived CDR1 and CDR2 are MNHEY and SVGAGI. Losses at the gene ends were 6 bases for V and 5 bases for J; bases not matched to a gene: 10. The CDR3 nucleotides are TGTGCCAGCAGGGCCCGACTAGCGTACGTAGATACGCAGTATTTT. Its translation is CASRARLAYVDTQYF.

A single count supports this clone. This CDR3 reads CASSDPGSSYNSPLHF. The CDR3 region has the DNA TGTGCCAGCAGTGACCCAGGAAGCTCCTATAATTCACCCCTCCACTTT. This chain uses TRBV2 with TRBJ1-6, with D unclear. CDR3 size: 16 residues. Trimming removed 3 bases from V and 0 bases from J, with 9 bases in between. The V gene's germline CDR1 is SNHLY and CDR2 FYNNEI.

CDR3 region: CASGRGGNTIYF. The CDR3 DNA follows: TGTGCCAGTGGCAGGGGCGGAAACACCATATATTTT. This chain connects TRBV19 to TRBJ1-3; tentatively, D is TRBD1 (6 bases). The CDR3 loop spans 12 amino acids. Trimming stripped 8 bases from V and 4 bases from J, with 9 bases between. Per germline, CDR1 LNHDA and CDR2 SQIVND (reference sequence).

The CDR3 sequence: CAWSVPGPDTEAFF. The CDR3 DNA reads TGTGCCTGGAGTGTACCTGGCCCTGACACTGAAGCTTTCTTT. V is TRBV30 and J is TRBJ1-1, with unresolved D. With 0 bases removed from V and 3 bases from J, the gap between germline ends came to 11 bases. CDR1 and CDR2 from the germline V gene are GTSNPN and SVGIG (reference sequence). The CDR3 is 14 amino acids.